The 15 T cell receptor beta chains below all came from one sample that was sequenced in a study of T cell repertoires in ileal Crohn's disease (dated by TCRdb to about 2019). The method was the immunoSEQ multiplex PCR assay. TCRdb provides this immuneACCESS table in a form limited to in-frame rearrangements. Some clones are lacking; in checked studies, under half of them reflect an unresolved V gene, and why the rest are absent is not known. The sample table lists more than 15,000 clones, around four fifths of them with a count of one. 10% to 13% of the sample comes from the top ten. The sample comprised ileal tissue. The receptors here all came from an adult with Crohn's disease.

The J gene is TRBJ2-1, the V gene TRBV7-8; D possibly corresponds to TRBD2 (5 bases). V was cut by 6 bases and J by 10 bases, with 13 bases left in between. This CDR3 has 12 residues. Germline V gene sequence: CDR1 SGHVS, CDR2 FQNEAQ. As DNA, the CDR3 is TGTGCCAGCAGTTCACCGGGAAGAGAGCAGTTCTTC. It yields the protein CASSSPGREQFF.

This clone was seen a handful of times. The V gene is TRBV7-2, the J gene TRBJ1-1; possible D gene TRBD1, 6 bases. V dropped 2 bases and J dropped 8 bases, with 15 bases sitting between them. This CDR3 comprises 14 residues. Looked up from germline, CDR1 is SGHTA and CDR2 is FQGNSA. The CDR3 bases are TGTGCCAGCAGCTTAAGATCACCGCAGGGGGAAGCTTTCTTT. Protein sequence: CASSLRSPQGEAFF.

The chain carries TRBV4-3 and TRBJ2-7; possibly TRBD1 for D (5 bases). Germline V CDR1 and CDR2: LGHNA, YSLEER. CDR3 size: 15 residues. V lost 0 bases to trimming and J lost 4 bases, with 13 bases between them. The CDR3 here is CASSQDWKGLYEQYF. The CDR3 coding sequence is TGCGCCAGCAGCCAAGATTGGAAGGGGCTGTACGAGCAGTACTTC.

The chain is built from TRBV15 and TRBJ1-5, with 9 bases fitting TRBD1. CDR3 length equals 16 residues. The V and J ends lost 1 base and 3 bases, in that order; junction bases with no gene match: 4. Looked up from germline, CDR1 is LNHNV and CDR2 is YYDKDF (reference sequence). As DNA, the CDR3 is TGTGCCACCAGCAGAGGGACAGGGGAAATCAATCAGCCCCAGCATTTT. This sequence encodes CATSRGTGEINQPQHF.

The CDR3 nucleotides read TGTGCCAGCAGCCCGGTAGGCAATCAGCCCCAGCATTTT. This encodes CASSPVGNQPQHF. The rearrangement joins TRBV4-2 to TRBJ1-5; D ambiguous. Germline CDR1 LGHNA, CDR2 YNFKEQ. V lost 4 bases to trimming and J lost 2 bases, with 6 bases between them. The CDR3 runs 13 residues.

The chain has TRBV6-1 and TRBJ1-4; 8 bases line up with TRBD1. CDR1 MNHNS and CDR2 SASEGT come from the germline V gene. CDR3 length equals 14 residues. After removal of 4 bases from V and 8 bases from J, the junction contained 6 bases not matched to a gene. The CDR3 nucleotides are TGTGCCAGCAGTGGCTCCGGGACAGGAGAAAAACTGTTTTTT. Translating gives CASSGSGTGEKLFF.

DNA for the CDR3: TGTGCCAGCAGCGTAGCGGGCTCCTACAATGAGCAGTTCTTC. Translation: CASSVAGSYNEQFF. The chain carries TRBV5-4 and TRBJ2-1, with 7 bases identical to TRBD2. CDR1 and CDR2 from the germline V gene are SGHNT and YYREEE (reference sequence). V lost 4 bases to trimming and J lost 0 bases; unmatched junction nucleotides: 1. The CDR3 spans 14 residues.

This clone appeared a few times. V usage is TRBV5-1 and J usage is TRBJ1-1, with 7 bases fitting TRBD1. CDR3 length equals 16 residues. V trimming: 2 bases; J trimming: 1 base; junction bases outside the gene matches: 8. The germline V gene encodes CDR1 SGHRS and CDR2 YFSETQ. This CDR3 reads CASSLEGAHGNTEAFF. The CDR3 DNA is TGCGCCAGCAGCTTAGAGGGGGCGCATGGGAACACTGAAGCTTTCTTT.

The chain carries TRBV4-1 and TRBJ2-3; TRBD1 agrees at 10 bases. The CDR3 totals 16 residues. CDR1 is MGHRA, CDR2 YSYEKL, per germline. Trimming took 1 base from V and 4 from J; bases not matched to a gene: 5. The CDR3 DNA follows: TGCGCCAGCAGCCAAGTTCCGGGACAGGGGTCAGATACGCAGTATTTT. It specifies CASSQVPGQGSDTQYF.

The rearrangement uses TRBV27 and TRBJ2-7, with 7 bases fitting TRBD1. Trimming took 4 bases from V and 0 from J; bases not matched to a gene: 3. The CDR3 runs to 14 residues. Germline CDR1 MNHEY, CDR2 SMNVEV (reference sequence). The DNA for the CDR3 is TGTGCCAGCAGTTCCACAGGGGACTCCTACGAGCAGTACTTC. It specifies CASSSTGDSYEQYF.

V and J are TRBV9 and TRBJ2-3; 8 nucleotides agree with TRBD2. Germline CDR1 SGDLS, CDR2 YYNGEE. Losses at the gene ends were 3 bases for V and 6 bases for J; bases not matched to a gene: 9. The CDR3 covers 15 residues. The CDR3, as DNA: TGTGCCAGCAGCGCCACCGGGACTAGGGGGGATACGCAGTATTTT. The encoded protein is CASSATGTRGDTQYF.

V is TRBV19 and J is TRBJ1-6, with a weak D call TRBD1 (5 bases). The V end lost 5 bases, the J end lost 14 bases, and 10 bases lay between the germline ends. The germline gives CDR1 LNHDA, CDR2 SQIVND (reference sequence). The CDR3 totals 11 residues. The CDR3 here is CASSRDSSLHF. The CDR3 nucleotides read TGTGCCAGTAGTCGGGACTCTTCCCTCCACTTT.

Written as DNA, the CDR3 is TGTGCCAGCAGGGCTCGGGGGGGTAGGGCCGGGGAGCTGTTTTTT. Translated: CASRARGGRAGELFF. This chain links TRBV6-1 with TRBJ2-2, with TRBD2 identical over 8 bases. The CDR3 length is 15 residues. In germline, CDR1 is MNHNS, CDR2 SASEGT. With V trimmed by 6 bases and J by 6 bases, 9 bases remained unmatched.

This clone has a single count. The CDR3 loop reads CASSPGQHEQYF. The CDR3 bases are TGTGCCAGCAGCCCGGGACAACACGAGCAGTACTTC. The chain couples TRBV7-2 to TRBJ2-7; D is possibly TRBD1 (6 bases). V dropped 5 bases and J dropped 5 bases, with 10 bases sitting between them. The CDR3 is 12 amino acids. The V gene's germline CDR1 is SGHTA and CDR2 FQGNSA.

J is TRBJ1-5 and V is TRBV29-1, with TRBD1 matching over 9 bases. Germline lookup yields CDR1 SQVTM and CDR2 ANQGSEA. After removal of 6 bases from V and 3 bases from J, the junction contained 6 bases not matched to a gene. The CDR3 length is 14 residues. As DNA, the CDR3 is TGCAGCGTCGCCGACAGGGGGACCAATCAGCCCCAGCATTTT. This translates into CSVADRGTNQPQHF. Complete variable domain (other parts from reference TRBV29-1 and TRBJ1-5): SAVISQKPSRDICQRGTSLTIQCQVDSQVTMMFWYRQQPGQSLTLIATANQGSEATYESGFVIDKFPISRPNLTFSTLTVSNMSPEDSSIYLCSVADRGTNQPQHFGDGTRLSIL.